This TCR beta chain is drawn from a study of breast tumors, draining lymph nodes, adjacent tissues. The lymph nodes were axillary draining lymph nodes from breast cancer patients. General study findings and limits: Tumors had less TCR diversity than lymph nodes, more than nontumor tissue. Findings are consistent with lymph node origin and intratumoral expansion of most tumor T cells. That most tumor T cells come from lymph nodes remained unproven. Luminal-like breast cancer showed significantly greater tumor-nontumor repertoire similarity than basal-like breast cancer did.

TCRdb passed the multiplex PCR reads through MiXCR, listing each CDR3 protein once. The data hold 130,000 or so distinct CDR3 sequences, with less than 25% observed a single time. This clonotype has at least ten counts. Its antigen is still unknown. This CDR3 region has 15 residues. Losses at the gene ends were 2 bases for V and 9 bases for J; bases not matched to a gene: 10. Germline V gives CDR1 SGHTA, CDR2 FQGTGA. The receptor was isolated from a female donor with breast cancer. Some clones in this sample may be carry-over from other donors' samples. Material for sequencing was axillary lymph node tissue. The chain joins TRBV7-3 to TRBJ2-1; 7 positions agree with TRBD2. The CDR3 nucleotides are TGTGCCAGCAGCTTACTGCGGGAGTTGGGCAGTGAGCAGTTCTTC. It yields the protein CASSLLRELGSEQFF.